The T cell receptor beta chain under discussion was sequenced for a study of human T cells and chemical hapten exposure. Whole-study context: Slight volume differences across pooled libraries mainly accounted for varying per-sample TCR yields. The study, taken as a whole, reports: Among TCRs, those above 1 in 1000 frequency were unaffected by DPC sensitization.

Time point denoted: patch test 3, about 24 weeks after DPC sensitization. Treatment: therapeutic diphenylcyclopropenone sensitization with weekly scalp DPC. Donation of samples came from alopecia patients who were 18 to 70 years old and suitable for DPC. Total RNA was extracted from unfractionated whole blood. In this sample, this clonotype turned up many times. Antigen: not known. TCRdb called the RACE reads again in MiXCR, with one record for every CDR3 protein. This sample has 150,000 to 200,000 distinct CDR3 sequences, with more than 20% found just once. The sequence was obtained from a woman in her 40s with alopecia areata. Some clones in this sample may be carry-over from other donors' samples. This specimen was whole blood, taken in connection with sensitization to the hapten diphenylcyclopropenone (DPC).

The CDR3 region is CASSQGLSDSSYEQYF. CDR3 nucleotide sequence: TGCGCCAGCAGCCAAGGTTTGAGCGATAGCTCCTACGAGCAGTACTTC. V gene TRBV4-3 combines with J gene TRBJ2-7; D not resolved. In germline, CDR1 is LGHNA, CDR2 YSLEER. V gave up 1 base and J gave up 0 bases, with 13 bases separating them. CDR3 length: 16 amino acids.